The 7 T cell receptor beta chains listed next were all sequenced from one sample in a study of identical twins. A single record per CDR3 protein comes from TCRdb applying MiXCR to the 5' RACE reads. The sample lists about 500,000 distinct CDR3 sequences; around 15% were seen once. The same sample was also studied in work on yellow fever vaccine responses in identical twins.

Sequenced sample: CD4+ T cells sorted from blood. These receptors originate from a woman in her late teens or twenties in good health.

The chain joins TRBV7-9 to TRBJ2-5; D may be TRBD1 or TRBD2 (5 bases each). The CDR3 length is 14 residues. The V end was cut by 1 base, the J end by 5 bases, with 11 bases between. Germline V gene sequence: CDR1 SEHNR, CDR2 FQNEAQ (reference sequence). The CDR3 reads CASSLDRGDETQYF. The CDR3 coding sequence is TGTGCCAGCAGCTTAGATCGAGGGGATGAGACCCAGTACTTC. The variable domain in full, with the rest retrieved from reference TRBV7-9 and TRBJ2-5, is DTGVSQNPRHKITKRGQNVTFRCDPISEHNRLYWYRQTLGQGPEFLTYFQNEAQLEKSRLLSDRFSAERPKGSFSTLEIQRTEQGDSAMYLCASSLDRGDETQYFGPGTRLLVL.

This clonotype was detected ten times or more. V gene TRBV27 combines with J gene TRBJ2-7; 12 nucleotides match TRBD1. Unmatched junction bases numbered 10, after V lost 5 bases and J lost 5 bases. The CDR3 has 16 amino acids. Germline-derived CDR1 and CDR2 are MNHEY and SMNVEV (reference sequence). CDR3 coding DNA: TGTGCCAGCAGTGATAGGGGGGACAGGGGGCACCACGAGCAGTACTTC. Translation gives CASSDRGDRGHHEQYF.

This clonotype has just a few counts. The rearrangement uses TRBV30 and TRBJ2-1; tentatively, D is TRBD1 or TRBD2 (5 bases each). Germline lookup yields CDR1 GTSNPN and CDR2 SVGIG (reference sequence). Trimming shortened V by 5 bases and J by 5 bases, and 19 bases separated the two germline ends. The CDR3 extends over 15 amino acids. This CDR3 is CAWLLPGPLNNEQFF. The CDR3 DNA reads as TGTGCCTGGTTACTACCGGGACCACTTAACAATGAGCAGTTCTTC.

This clonotype has ten or more counts. The rearrangement links TRBV6-2 or TRBV6-3 to TRBJ1-1; D unclear. Germline V gene data show CDR1 as MNHEY and CDR2 as SVGEGT. Trimming removed 1 base at V and 1 base at J, with 4 bases between. This CDR3 has 13 amino acids. The CDR3 loop is CASSYWGNTEAFF. CDR3 DNA sequence: TGTGCCAGCAGTTACTGGGGGAACACTGAAGCTTTCTTT.

This clonotype was picked up a small number of times. V gene TRBV20-1 combines with J gene TRBJ2-4, with 12 positions matching TRBD2. CDR3 length: 17 amino acids. In germline, CDR1 is DFQATT, CDR2 SNEGSKA (reference sequence). J gave up 1 base and V 5 bases, and 9 bases lay outside the gene matches. Written as DNA, the CDR3 is TGCAGTGCTGAGACTAGCGGGGGCCGCGGGGCCAAAAACATTCAGTACTTC. Translation: CSAETSGGRGAKNIQYF.

This rearrangement joins TRBV18 to TRBJ2-7; possibly TRBD1 for D (7 bases). Germline loops: CDR1 KGHSH, CDR2 LQKENI. V was cut by 2 bases and J by 1 base, with 12 bases left in between. The CDR3 runs 15 residues. The CDR3 reads CASSPSAGGSYEQYF. The CDR3 nucleotides read TGTGCCAGCTCACCATCGGCAGGGGGGTCCTACGAGCAGTACTTC. Full variable domain (missing parts from reference TRBV18 and TRBJ2-7): NAGVMQNPRHLVRRRGQEARLRCSPMKGHSHVYWYRQLPEEGLKFMVYLQKENIIDESGMPKERFSAEFPKEGPSILRIQQVVRGDSAAYFCASSPSAGGSYEQYFGPGTRLTVT.

This clonotype turned up a few times. The chain uses TRBV10-3 and TRBJ2-2; possible D gene TRBD2, 7 bases. The CDR3 is made up of 19 amino acids. Deletions cut 3 bases from V and 4 bases from J, with 24 bases between. The germline V gene has CDR1 ENHRY and CDR2 SYGVKD. CDR3 DNA sequence: TGTGCCATCAGTGACCTGGGGGGCGGGAGTCGTACGGGCACCGGGGAGCTGTTTTTT. It yields the protein CAISDLGGGSRTGTGELFF.